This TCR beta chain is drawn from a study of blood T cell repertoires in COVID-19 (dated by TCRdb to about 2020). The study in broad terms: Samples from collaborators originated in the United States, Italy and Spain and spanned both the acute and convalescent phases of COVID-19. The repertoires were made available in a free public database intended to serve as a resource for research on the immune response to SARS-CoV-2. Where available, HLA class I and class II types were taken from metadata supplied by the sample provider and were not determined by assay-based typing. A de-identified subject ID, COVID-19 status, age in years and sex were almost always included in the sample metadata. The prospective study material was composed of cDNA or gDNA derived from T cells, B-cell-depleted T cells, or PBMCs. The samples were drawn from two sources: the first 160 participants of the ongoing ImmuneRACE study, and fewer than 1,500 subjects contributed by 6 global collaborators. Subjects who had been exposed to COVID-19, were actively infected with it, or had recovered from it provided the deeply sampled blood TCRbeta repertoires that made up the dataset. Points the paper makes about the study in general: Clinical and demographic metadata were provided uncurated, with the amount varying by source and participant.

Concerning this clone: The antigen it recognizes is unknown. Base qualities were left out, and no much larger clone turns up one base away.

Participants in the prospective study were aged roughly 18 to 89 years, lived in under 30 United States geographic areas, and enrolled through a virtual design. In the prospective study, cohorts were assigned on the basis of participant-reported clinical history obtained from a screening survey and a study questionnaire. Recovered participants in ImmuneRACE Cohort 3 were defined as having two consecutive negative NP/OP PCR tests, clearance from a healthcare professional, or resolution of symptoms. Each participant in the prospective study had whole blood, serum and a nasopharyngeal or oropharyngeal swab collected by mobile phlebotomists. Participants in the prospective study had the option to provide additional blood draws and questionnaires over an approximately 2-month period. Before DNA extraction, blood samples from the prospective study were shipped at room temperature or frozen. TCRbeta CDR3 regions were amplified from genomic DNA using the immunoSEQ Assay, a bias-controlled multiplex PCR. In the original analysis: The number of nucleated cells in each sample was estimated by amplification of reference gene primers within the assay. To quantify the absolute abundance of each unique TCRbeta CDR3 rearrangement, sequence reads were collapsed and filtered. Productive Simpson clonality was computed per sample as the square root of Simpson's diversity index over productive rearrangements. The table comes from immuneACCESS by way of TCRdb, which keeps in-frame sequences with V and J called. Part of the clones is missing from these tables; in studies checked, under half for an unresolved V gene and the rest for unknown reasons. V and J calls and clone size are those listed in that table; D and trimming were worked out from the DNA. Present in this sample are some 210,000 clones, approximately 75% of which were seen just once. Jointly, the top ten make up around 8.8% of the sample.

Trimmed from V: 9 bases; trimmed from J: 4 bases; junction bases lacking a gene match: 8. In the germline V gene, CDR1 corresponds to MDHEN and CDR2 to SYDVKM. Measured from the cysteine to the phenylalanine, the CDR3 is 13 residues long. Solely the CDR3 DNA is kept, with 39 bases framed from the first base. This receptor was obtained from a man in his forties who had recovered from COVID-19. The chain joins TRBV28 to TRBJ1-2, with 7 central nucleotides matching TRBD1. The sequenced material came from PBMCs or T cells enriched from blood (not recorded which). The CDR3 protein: CASLRDSLYGYTF. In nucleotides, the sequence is TGTGCCAGTCTAAGGGACAGCCTCTATGGCTACACCTTC.